This T cell receptor beta chain derives from a study of cytomegalovirus exposure and HLA in healthy donors. Notes on the study in general: One cluster of highly shared sequence variants probably arose as a sequencing artifact. The authors reported that TCR beta sequences could predict HLA-A and HLA-B alleles. These predictions were accurate for most subjects in the first cohort. A later analysis reportedly found fewer N-insertions in an Asian-associated ancestry cluster than the roughly 670-donor mean.

Germline-derived CDR1 and CDR2 are SQVTM and ANQGSEA. CDR3 length: 12 residues. Trimming cost V 5 bases and J 9 bases; bases outside gene matches: 6. A word on this clone: Its antigen is still unknown.

Healthy people donating bone marrow made up the donors. The PCR had 60 Vbeta and 13 Jbeta primers. Sequencing was performed with immunoSEQ multiplex PCR; in TCRdb, only in-frame clones are kept and a portion is missing. This table has 110,000 to 150,000 clones, about 71% appearing once. Sequencing used PBMCs. This receptor was obtained from an older woman in good health and CMV-seropositive. The chain carries TRBV29-1 and TRBJ2-1; 8 bases agree with TRBD2. The CDR3 nucleotides are TGCAGCGTTAGGGCGGGAGGTTCTGAGCAGTTCTTC. Translating gives CSVRAGGSEQFF.